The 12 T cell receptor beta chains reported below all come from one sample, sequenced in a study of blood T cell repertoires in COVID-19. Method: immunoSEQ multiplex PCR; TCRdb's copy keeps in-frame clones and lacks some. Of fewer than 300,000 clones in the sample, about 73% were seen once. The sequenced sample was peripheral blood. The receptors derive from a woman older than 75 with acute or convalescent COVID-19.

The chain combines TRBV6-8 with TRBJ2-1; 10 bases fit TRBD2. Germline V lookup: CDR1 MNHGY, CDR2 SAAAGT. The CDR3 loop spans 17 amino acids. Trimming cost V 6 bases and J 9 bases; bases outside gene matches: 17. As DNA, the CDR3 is TGTGCCAGCAGCACCGACCCAAAAGCGGGAGGGCCGGGTGAGCAGTTCTTC. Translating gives CASSTDPKAGGPGEQFF.

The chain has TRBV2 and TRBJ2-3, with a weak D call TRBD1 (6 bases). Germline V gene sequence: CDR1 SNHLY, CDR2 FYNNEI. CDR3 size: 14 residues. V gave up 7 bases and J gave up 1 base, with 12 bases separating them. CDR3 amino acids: CASKSGVGTDTQYF. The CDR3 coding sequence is TGTGCCAGCAAATCAGGGGTCGGCACAGATACGCAGTATTTT.

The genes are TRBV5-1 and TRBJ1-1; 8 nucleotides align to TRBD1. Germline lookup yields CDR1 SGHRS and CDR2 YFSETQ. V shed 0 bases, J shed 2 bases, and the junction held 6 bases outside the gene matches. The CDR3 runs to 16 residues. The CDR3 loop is CASSLAAGGLNTEAFF. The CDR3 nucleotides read TGCGCCAGCAGCTTGGCCGCAGGGGGCTTAAACACTGAAGCTTTCTTT.

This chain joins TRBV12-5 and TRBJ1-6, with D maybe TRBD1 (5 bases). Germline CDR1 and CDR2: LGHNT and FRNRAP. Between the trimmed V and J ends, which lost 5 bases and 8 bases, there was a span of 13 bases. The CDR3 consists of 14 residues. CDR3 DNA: TGTGCTAGTGGTAGGGGTCCTGGGGATTCACCCCTCCACTTT. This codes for CASGRGPGDSPLHF.

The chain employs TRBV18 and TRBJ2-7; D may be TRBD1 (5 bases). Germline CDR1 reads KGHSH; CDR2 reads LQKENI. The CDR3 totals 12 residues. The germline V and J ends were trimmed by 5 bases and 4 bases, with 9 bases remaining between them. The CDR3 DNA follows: TGTGCCAGCTCATCCGACAGTTACGAGCAGTACTTC. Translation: CASSSDSYEQYF.

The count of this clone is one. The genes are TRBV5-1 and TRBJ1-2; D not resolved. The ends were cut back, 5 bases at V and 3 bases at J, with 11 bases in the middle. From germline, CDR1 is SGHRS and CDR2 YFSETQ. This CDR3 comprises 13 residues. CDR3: CASRRTGDYGYTF. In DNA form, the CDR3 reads TGCGCCAGCAGACGCACCGGGGACTATGGCTACACCTTC.

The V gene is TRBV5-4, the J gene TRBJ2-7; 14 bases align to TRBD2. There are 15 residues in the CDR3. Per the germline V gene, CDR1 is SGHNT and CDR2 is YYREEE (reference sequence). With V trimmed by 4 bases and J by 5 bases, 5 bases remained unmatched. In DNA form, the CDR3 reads TGTGCCAGCAGCCTGACTAGCGGGGGGGCCGACGAGCAGTACTTC. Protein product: CASSLTSGGADEQYF.

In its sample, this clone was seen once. CDR3 residues: CASSIRTGGGYEQYF. CDR3 bases: TGTGCCAGTAGTATTCGGACAGGGGGAGGCTACGAGCAGTACTTC. The V gene is TRBV19, the J gene TRBJ2-7; 10 nucleotides align to TRBD1. CDR1 is LNHDA and CDR2 is SQIVND in the germline V gene (reference sequence). This CDR3 comprises 15 residues. With 3 bases clipped from V and 3 bases from J, the junction kept 5 bases outside the gene matches.

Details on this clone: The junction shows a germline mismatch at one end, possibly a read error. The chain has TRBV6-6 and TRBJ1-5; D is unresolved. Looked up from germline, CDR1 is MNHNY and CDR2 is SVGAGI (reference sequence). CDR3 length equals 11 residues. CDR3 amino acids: CASSYRQTQHF. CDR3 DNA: TGTGCCAGCAGTTACCGTCAGACCCAGCATTTT.

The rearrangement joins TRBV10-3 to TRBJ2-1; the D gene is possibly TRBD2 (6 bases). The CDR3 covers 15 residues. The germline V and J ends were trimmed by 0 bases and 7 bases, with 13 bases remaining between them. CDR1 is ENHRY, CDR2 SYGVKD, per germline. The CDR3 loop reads CAISESGGTGNEQFF. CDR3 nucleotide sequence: TGTGCCATCAGTGAGTCGGGCGGGACGGGGAATGAGCAGTTCTTC.

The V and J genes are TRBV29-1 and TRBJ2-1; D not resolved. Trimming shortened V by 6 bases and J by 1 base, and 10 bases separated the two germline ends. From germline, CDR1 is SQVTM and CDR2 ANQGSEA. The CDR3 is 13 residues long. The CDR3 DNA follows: TGCAGCGTCCCTTACAGATCCTACAATGAGCAGTTCTTC. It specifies CSVPYRSYNEQFF.

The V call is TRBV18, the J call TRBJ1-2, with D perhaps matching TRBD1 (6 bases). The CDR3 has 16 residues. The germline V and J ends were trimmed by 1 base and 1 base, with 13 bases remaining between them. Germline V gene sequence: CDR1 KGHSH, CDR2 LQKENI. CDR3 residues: CASSPLGQTDNYGYTF. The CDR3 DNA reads TGTGCCAGCTCACCACTGGGACAAACAGATAACTATGGCTACACCTTC.